Below, 19 T cell receptor beta chains from the same sample are listed, as sequenced in a study of blood T cell repertoires in COVID-19. Produced via immunoSEQ multiplex PCR; TCRdb's table is partial and in-frame only. Seen here are around 92,000 clones, 85% to 90% observed once, and the top ten hold about an eighth. Sequenced: peripheral blood. The receptor source for this set is a woman between 55 and 75 years old in a cohort sampled during active or convalescent COVID-19.

This chain uses TRBV7-9 with TRBJ1-2, with TRBD1 as a possible D gene (5 bases). Germline V lookup: CDR1 SEHNR, CDR2 FQNEAQ (reference sequence). The CDR3 runs to 13 residues. Trimming shortened V by 3 bases and J by 4 bases, and 9 bases separated the two germline ends. The CDR3 loop is CASSFDSFYGYTF. The CDR3 DNA reads TGTGCCAGCAGCTTTGACAGCTTCTATGGCTACACCTTC.

J is TRBJ1-2 and V is TRBV9, with 7 bases fitting TRBD1. The CDR3 runs 13 residues. J was trimmed by 6 bases and V by 4 bases; bases with no gene match: 6. Looked up from germline, CDR1 is SGDLS and CDR2 is YYNGEE. CDR3 bases: TGTGCCAGCAGCATCCCCGGACAGGATGGCTACACCTTC. It yields the protein CASSIPGQDGYTF.

The V gene is TRBV10-3, the J gene TRBJ2-3; 7 positions agree with TRBD2. The V segment lost 2 bases and the J segment 3 bases; nucleotides outside the gene matches: 8. CDR3 length equals 16 residues. Germline V lookup: CDR1 ENHRY, CDR2 SYGVKD. The CDR3 sequence is CAISEASGKGTDTQYF. The CDR3 DNA is TGTGCCATCAGTGAGGCCAGCGGGAAGGGGACAGATACGCAGTATTTT.

The chain is built from TRBV5-6 and TRBJ2-2, with 10 bases identical to TRBD2. From germline, CDR1 is SGHDT and CDR2 YYEEEE. This CDR3 contains 17 residues. Unmatched junction bases numbered 7, after V lost 0 bases and J lost 5 bases. The CDR3, as DNA: TGTGCCAGCAGCTTGGGTCTAGCGGGAGTCGGTACCGGGGAGCTGTTTTTT. The encoded protein is CASSLGLAGVGTGELFF.

This sequence joins TRBV10-1 and TRBJ2-1; TRBD2 agrees at 8 bases. The V gene end was trimmed by 6 bases and the J gene end by 2 bases; junction bases not matched to a gene: 3. The CDR3 consists of 14 residues. CDR1 and CDR2 (germline): WNHNN, SYGVQD (reference sequence). The CDR3 region is CASSGGAPYNEQFF. CDR3 DNA: TGCGCCAGCAGCGGGGGGGCTCCCTACAATGAGCAGTTCTTC.

This chain uses TRBV9 with TRBJ1-6; D is possibly TRBD1 (6 bases). CDR3 size: 14 residues. Germline V gives CDR1 SGDLS, CDR2 YYNGEE. The V and J ends lost 2 bases and 8 bases respectively, with 11 bases between them. The CDR3, as DNA: TGTGCCAGCAGCGTGGGGACAAGGGATTCACCCCTCCACTTT. Translated: CASSVGTRDSPLHF.

The chain is built from TRBV27 and TRBJ1-2; 10 nucleotides match TRBD1. CDR3 length: 16 residues. With V trimmed by 2 bases and J by 1 base, 4 bases remained unmatched. Germline V CDR1 and CDR2: MNHEY, SMNVEV (reference sequence). For the CDR3, the DNA is TGTGCCAGCAGTTTAAAAGGGACAGGGGTTAACTATGGCTACACCTTC. Residues: CASSLKGTGVNYGYTF.

The chain is built from TRBV6-5 and TRBJ2-5; weak D call: TRBD1 (7 bases). This CDR3 is 13 amino acids long. V lost 6 bases and J 4 bases, leaving 12 bases between the germline ends. CDR1 is MNHEY, CDR2 SVGAGI, per germline. This chain's CDR3 is CASRTGRRETQYF. CDR3 nucleotide sequence: TGTGCCAGCAGGACAGGGAGGAGAGAGACCCAGTACTTC.

V and J are TRBV7-8 and TRBJ2-2; 15 bases line up with TRBD2. Germline CDR1 SGHVS, CDR2 FQNEAQ. The V gene end was trimmed by 5 bases and the J gene end by 7 bases; junction bases not matched to a gene: 11. This CDR3 has 18 residues. The DNA of the CDR3 is TGTGCCAGCAGCCGGAGGGGACTAGCGGGGGGACCAGGCGGGGAGCTGTTTTTT. Protein sequence: CASSRRGLAGGPGGELFF.

This clone has more than one count but fewer than ten. The rearrangement uses TRBV3-1 (or the pseudogene TRBV3-2) and TRBJ1-1; D gene uncertain. Looked up from germline, CDR1 is LGHDT and CDR2 is YNNKEL (reference sequence). Deletions cut 0 bases from V and 2 bases from J, with 10 bases between. The CDR3 sequence is 15 residues long. In DNA form, the CDR3 reads TGTGCCAGCAGCCAAGATCTATCCACCAACACTGAAGCTTTCTTT. Encoded protein: CASSQDLSTNTEAFF.

This clone showed up just once. This chain uses TRBV7-9 with TRBJ1-1, with 8 bases lining up with TRBD1. Germline assignment: CDR1 SEHNR and CDR2 FQNEAQ (reference sequence). After removal of 4 bases from V and 1 base from J, the junction contained 5 bases not matched to a gene. CDR3 size: 15 residues. CDR3 sequence (DNA): TGTGCCAGCAGCTGGGGGACAGGAGCGAACACTGAAGCTTTCTTT. Translated: CASSWGTGANTEAFF. Full variable domain (remainder filled in from reference TRBV7-9 and TRBJ1-1): DTGVSQNPRHKITKRGQNVTFRCDPISEHNRLYWYRQTLGQGPEFLTYFQNEAQLEKSRLLSDRFSAERPKGSFSTLEIQRTEQGDSAMYLCASSWGTGANTEAFFGQGTRLTVV.

This sequence joins TRBV28 and TRBJ1-2; 12 bases align to TRBD1. Germline loops: CDR1 MDHEN, CDR2 SYDVKM. The CDR3 length is 15 residues. Unmatched junction bases numbered 2, after V lost 3 bases and J lost 3 bases. The CDR3: CASSFRDRGHYGYTF. The CDR3 coding sequence is TGTGCCAGCAGTTTTCGGGACAGGGGGCACTATGGCTACACCTTC.

The chain recombines TRBV19 with TRBJ2-1, with 7 bases that match TRBD2. V trimming: 4 bases; J trimming: 3 bases; junction bases outside the gene matches: 9. The CDR3 is 16 amino acids. Germline V lookup: CDR1 LNHDA, CDR2 SQIVND (reference sequence). CDR3 loop: CASSSGVAGHYNEQFF. As DNA, the CDR3 is TGTGCCAGTAGTAGCGGGGTAGCGGGCCACTACAATGAGCAGTTCTTC.

This chain joins TRBV2 and TRBJ2-1, with TRBD2 matching over 9 bases. V was clipped by 5 bases and J by 8 bases; unmatched bases: 10. This CDR3 contains 15 residues. Germline-derived CDR1 and CDR2 are SNHLY and FYNNEI. For the CDR3, the DNA is TGTGCCAGCAGTAGGCTAGCGGGACCCCAGGATGAGCAGTTCTTC. It codes for CASSRLAGPQDEQFF.

The chain combines TRBV7-9 with TRBJ2-1, with 7 bases lining up with TRBD1. V gave up 6 bases and J gave up 7 bases; unmatched junction bases: 3. The CDR3 consists of 12 residues. The germline CDR1 and CDR2 sequences are SEHNR and FQNEAQ (reference sequence). The CDR3, as DNA: TGTGCCAGCAGTCCACAGGGGAATGAGCAGTTCTTC. It encodes CASSPQGNEQFF.

V is TRBV4-1 and J is TRBJ2-6; maybe TRBD2 (6 bases). CDR3 length: 21 amino acids. Germline CDR1 MGHRA, CDR2 YSYEKL. Trimming left V 6 bases short and J 0 bases short, with 27 bases between. DNA of the CDR3: TGCGCCAGCAGGCCAGAGGGACTCTCACAGAGTTTAAGCTCTGGGGCCAACGTCCTGACTTTC. This sequence encodes CASRPEGLSQSLSSGANVLTF.

This clone occurred once. This chain links TRBV11-2 with TRBJ1-2; no firm D call. V was cut by 0 bases and J by 5 bases, with 16 bases left in between. The germline CDR1 and CDR2 sequences are SGHAT and FQNNGV. The CDR3 has 16 amino acids. CDR3 loop: CASSLDPSRERYGYTF. The CDR3, as DNA: TGTGCCAGCAGCTTAGATCCGAGTAGGGAGCGATATGGCTACACCTTC.

The chain employs TRBV6-6 and TRBJ2-3; 10 bases fit TRBD2. V trimming: 2 bases; J trimming: 2 bases; junction bases outside the gene matches: 1. Germline CDR1 reads MNHNY; CDR2 reads SVGAGI (reference sequence). This CDR3 is 15 amino acids long. CDR3 in amino acids: CASSYGTSDTDTQYF. The CDR3 DNA reads as TGTGCCAGCAGTTACGGGACTAGCGACACAGATACGCAGTATTTT.

This clone was counted a few times. The chain uses TRBV7-2 and TRBJ2-1; 9 bases are a match to TRBD1. The CDR3 runs to 15 residues. The V gene end was trimmed by 5 bases and the J gene end by 4 bases; junction bases not matched to a gene: 6. The germline V gene encodes CDR1 SGHTA and CDR2 FQGNSA. CDR3 in amino acids: CASSEQGAHYNEQFF. The CDR3 region has the DNA TGTGCCAGCAGCGAACAGGGGGCGCATTACAATGAGCAGTTCTTC.